The 13 T cell receptor beta chains below come from one sample, sequenced in a study of metastatic and nonmetastatic thyroid tumors. TCRdb ran MiXCR on the PCR reads. The table shows some 6,900 clones, with 25% to 40% occurring only once. All patients reached thyroid surgery having received no treatment beforehand. Sequencing used tumor tissue. Every receptor here comes from a female donor with papillary thyroid cancer or a benign thyroid nodule (not recorded which). Some clones in this sample may be carry-over from other donors' samples.

By frequency in the sample, this clone is medium-sized. This rearrangement joins TRBV24-1 to TRBJ1-5; 8 bases map to TRBD1. Germline assignment: CDR1 KGHDR and CDR2 SFDVKD. The CDR3 length is 14 residues. Trimming took 5 bases from V and 6 from J; bases not matched to a gene: 5. This chain's CDR3 is CATSASTGVQPQHF. In DNA form, the CDR3 reads TGTGCCACCAGTGCTTCGACAGGGGTTCAGCCCCAGCATTTT.

The J gene is TRBJ2-7, the V gene TRBV20-1; D is unclear. Germline V CDR1 and CDR2: DFQATT, SNEGSKA (reference sequence). This CDR3 has 13 residues. Between the trimmed V and J ends, which lost 5 bases and 3 bases, there was a span of 14 bases. Here the CDR3 reads CSARIPQFYEQYF. DNA of the CDR3: TGCAGTGCTCGAATTCCACAGTTCTACGAGCAGTACTTC.

For the CDR3, the DNA is TGTGCCAGCAGTATACAACCAGGGGGTGCCTTTCCGTACTTC. The encoded protein is CASSIQPGGAFPYF. The chain is built from TRBV27 and TRBJ2-7, with 7 nucleotides matching TRBD1. The CDR3 contains 14 residues. Germline V gene lookup returns CDR1 MNHEY and CDR2 SMNVEV (reference sequence). J was trimmed by 12 bases and V by 5 bases; bases with no gene match: 16.

This clone has just one count. The chain combines TRBV11-2 with TRBJ1-6, with TRBD1 identical over 7 bases. V was pared by 5 bases and J by 10 bases, with 8 bases of the junction left unmatched. Germline CDR1 is SGHAT and CDR2 is FQNNGV. CDR3 length: 14 residues. This CDR3 is CASSPGQFSSPLHF. CDR3 DNA: TGTGCCAGCAGCCCGGGACAGTTTAGCTCACCCCTCCACTTT.

The sample holds a few counts of this clone. The genes are TRBV6-1 and TRBJ2-7; 12 nucleotides agree with TRBD2. V gave up 6 bases and J gave up 2 bases; unmatched junction bases: 5. The germline gives CDR1 MNHNS, CDR2 SASEGT. This CDR3 is built from 15 residues. This chain's CDR3 is CASSRTSGNPYEQYF. CDR3 bases: TGTGCCAGCAGCCGGACTAGCGGGAACCCCTACGAGCAGTACTTC.

This clone was picked up a small number of times. The chain joins TRBV6-1 to TRBJ2-2; D is unresolved. Trimming took off 8 bases at V and 4 bases at J, with 11 bases between the two ends. From germline, CDR1 is MNHNS and CDR2 SASEGT. This CDR3 contains 13 residues. In nucleotides, the CDR3 is TGTGCCAGCGGGATAACTGGCACCGGGGAGCTGTTTTTT. Translation gives CASGITGTGELFF.

This clone is medium-sized by share. V is TRBV25-1 and J is TRBJ1-2, with TRBD1 identical over 7 bases. Germline loops: CDR1 MGHDK, CDR2 SYGVNS. The CDR3 is 14 residues long. The ends lost 6 bases at V and 5 bases at J; junction bases unmatched: 9. Here the CDR3 reads CASRDDRARYGYTF. CDR3 nucleotides: TGTGCCAGCAGAGATGACAGGGCGAGGTATGGCTACACCTTC.

The V and J genes are TRBV5-1 and TRBJ2-1; 9 bases align to TRBD1. Per the germline V gene, CDR1 is SGHRS and CDR2 is YFSETQ. The ends lost 3 bases at V and 6 bases at J; junction bases unmatched: 4. The CDR3 totals 14 residues. This chain's CDR3 is CASSSGQGFNEQFF. The CDR3 nucleotides are TGCGCCAGCAGCTCGGGACAGGGTTTCAATGAGCAGTTCTTC.

At least ten counts were recorded for this clone. The chain employs TRBV10-1 and TRBJ1-2, with 10 bases lining up with TRBD1. The trim removed 8 bases at V and 9 bases at J, leaving 12 bases unmatched. From germline, CDR1 is WNHNN and CDR2 SYGVQD (reference sequence). The CDR3 consists of 14 residues. As DNA, the CDR3 is TGCGCCAGCGGTGGCGGGACAGGGGAGAATAGCTACACCTTC. This gives the protein CASGGGTGENSYTF.

This clone was counted only a few times. The chain recombines TRBV10-1 with TRBJ2-2; TRBD1 might be the D (5 bases). Germline V gives CDR1 WNHNN, CDR2 SYGVQD (reference sequence). CDR3 length: 13 amino acids. The ends were cut back, 3 bases at V and 3 bases at J, with 5 bases in the middle. Here the CDR3 DNA reads TGCGCCAGCAGTGACAGGGACACCGGGGAGCTGTTTTTT. Protein sequence: CASSDRDTGELFF.

This chain links TRBV6-1 with TRBJ1-1; the match to TRBD1 covers 10 bases. The germline V gene encodes CDR1 MNHNS and CDR2 SASEGT. This CDR3 comprises 15 residues. V lost 4 bases to trimming and J lost 5 bases; unmatched junction nucleotides: 7. The CDR3 protein is CASSAGQGRRTEAFF. The CDR3 DNA reads as TGTGCCAGCAGTGCGGGACAGGGGCGGAGGACTGAAGCTTTCTTT.

The chain couples TRBV24-1 to TRBJ1-5; D gene uncertain. Germline CDR1 KGHDR, CDR2 SFDVKD. Between the trimmed V and J ends, which lost 4 bases and 4 bases, there was a span of 13 bases. This CDR3 is 15 amino acids long. The CDR3 sequence: CATSDSTKSNQPQHF. CDR3 bases: TGTGCCACCAGTGACAGCACAAAATCGAATCAGCCCCAGCATTTT.

Relative to its sample, this clone is medium-sized. The chain combines TRBV19 with TRBJ1-2, with D possibly TRBD1 on 5 matching bases. This CDR3 spans 13 amino acids. V was clipped by 6 bases and J by 3 bases, with 11 bases between them. Germline V gives CDR1 LNHDA, CDR2 SQIVND (reference sequence). This chain's CDR3 is CASSPGTHYGYTF. CDR3 DNA: TGTGCCAGTAGCCCCGGGACGCACTATGGCTACACCTTC.